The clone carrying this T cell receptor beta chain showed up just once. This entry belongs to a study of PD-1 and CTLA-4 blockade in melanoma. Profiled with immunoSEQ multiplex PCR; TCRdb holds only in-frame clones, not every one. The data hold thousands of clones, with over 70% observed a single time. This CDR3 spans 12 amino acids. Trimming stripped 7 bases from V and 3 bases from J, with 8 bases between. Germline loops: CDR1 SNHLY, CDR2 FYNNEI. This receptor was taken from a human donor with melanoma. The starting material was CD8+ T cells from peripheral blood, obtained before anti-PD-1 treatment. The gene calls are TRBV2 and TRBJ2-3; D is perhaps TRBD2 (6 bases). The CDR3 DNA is TGTGCCAGCAATAGCGGTACAGATACGCAGTATTTT. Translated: CASNSGTDTQYF.